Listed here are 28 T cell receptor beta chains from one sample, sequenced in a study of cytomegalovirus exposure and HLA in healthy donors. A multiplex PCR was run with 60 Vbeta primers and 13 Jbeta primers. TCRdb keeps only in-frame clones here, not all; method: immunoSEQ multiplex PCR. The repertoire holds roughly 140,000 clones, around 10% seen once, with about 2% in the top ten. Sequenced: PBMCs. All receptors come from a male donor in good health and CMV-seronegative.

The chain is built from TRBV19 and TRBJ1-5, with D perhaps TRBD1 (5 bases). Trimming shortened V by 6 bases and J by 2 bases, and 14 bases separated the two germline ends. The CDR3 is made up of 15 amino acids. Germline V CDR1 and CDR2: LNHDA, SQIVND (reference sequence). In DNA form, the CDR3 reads TGTGCCAGTAGAGTCCAGTTACAGGGCAATCAGCCCCAGCATTTT. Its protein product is CASRVQLQGNQPQHF.

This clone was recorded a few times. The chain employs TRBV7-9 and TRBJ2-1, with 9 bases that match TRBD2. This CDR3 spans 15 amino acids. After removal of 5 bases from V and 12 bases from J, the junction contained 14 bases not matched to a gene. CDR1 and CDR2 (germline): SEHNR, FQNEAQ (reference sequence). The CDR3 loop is CASSPWASGAYRQFF. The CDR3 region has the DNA TGTGCCAGCAGCCCATGGGCTAGCGGGGCTTACCGGCAGTTCTTC.

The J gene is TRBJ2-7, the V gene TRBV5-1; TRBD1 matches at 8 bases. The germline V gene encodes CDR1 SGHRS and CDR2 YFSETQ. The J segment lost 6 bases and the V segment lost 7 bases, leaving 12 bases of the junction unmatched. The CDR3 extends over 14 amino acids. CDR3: CASGLDRGVREQYF. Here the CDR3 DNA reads TGCGCCAGCGGCCTCGACAGGGGAGTTCGCGAGCAGTACTTC.

The CDR3 protein is CASASRAYEQYF. The CDR3 nucleotides read TGTGCCAGCGCTTCGCGGGCTTACGAGCAGTACTTC. The V and J genes are TRBV27 and TRBJ2-7, with a weak D call TRBD2 (5 bases). The germline gives CDR1 MNHEY, CDR2 SMNVEV (reference sequence). CDR3 length: 12 residues. Trimming took off 8 bases at V and 4 bases at J, with 12 bases between the two ends.

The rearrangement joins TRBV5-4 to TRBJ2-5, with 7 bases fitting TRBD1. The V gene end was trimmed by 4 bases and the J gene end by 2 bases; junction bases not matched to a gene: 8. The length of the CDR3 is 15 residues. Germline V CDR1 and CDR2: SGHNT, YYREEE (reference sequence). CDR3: CASSLGQPTQETQYF. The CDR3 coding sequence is TGTGCCAGCAGCCTGGGACAGCCTACTCAAGAGACCCAGTACTTC.

The chain's CDR3 is CASSQVPVAGGRDEQFF. In DNA form, the CDR3 reads TGCGCCAGCAGCCAAGTCCCTGTAGCGGGGGGGCGCGATGAGCAGTTCTTC. V gene TRBV4-1 combines with J gene TRBJ2-1; 11 bases agree with TRBD2. The germline V gene has CDR1 MGHRA and CDR2 YSYEKL. The trim removed 1 base at V and 8 bases at J, leaving 10 bases unmatched. This CDR3 is built from 17 residues.

CDR3 residues: CASSPPVSYEQYF. The CDR3 bases are TGTGCCAGCAGCCCCCCGGTTTCCTACGAGCAGTACTTC. V gene TRBV7-8 combines with J gene TRBJ2-7; D is undetermined. The CDR3 extends over 13 amino acids. V was trimmed by 5 bases and J by 1 base, leaving 9 bases between them. CDR1 SGHVS and CDR2 FQNEAQ come from the germline V gene.

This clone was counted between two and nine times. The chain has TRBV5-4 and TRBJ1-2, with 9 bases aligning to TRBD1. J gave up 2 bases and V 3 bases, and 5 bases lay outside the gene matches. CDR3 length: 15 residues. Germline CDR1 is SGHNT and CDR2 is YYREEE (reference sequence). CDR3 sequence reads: CASSWDRVMNYGYTF. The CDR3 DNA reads TGTGCCAGCAGCTGGGACAGGGTGATGAACTATGGCTACACCTTC. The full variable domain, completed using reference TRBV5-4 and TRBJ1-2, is ETGVTQSPTHLIKTRGQQVTLRCSSQSGHNTVSWYQQALGQGPQFIFQYYREEENGRGNFPPRFSGLQFPNYSSELNVNALELDDSALYLCASSWDRVMNYGYTFGSGTRLTVV.

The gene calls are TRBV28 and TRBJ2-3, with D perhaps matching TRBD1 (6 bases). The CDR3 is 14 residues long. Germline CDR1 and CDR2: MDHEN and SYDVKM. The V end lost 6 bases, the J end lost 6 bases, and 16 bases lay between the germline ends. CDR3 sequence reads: CASSRGGRGDTQYF. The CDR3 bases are TGTGCCAGCAGCCGAGGGGGTAGGGGCGATACGCAGTATTTT.

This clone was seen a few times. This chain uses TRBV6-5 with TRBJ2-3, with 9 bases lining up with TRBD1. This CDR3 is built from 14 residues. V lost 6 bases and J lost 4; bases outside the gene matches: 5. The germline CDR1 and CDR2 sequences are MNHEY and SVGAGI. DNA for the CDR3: TGTGCCAGCAGCCGCCGGACAGGGGCAGATACGCAGTATTTT. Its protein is CASSRRTGADTQYF.

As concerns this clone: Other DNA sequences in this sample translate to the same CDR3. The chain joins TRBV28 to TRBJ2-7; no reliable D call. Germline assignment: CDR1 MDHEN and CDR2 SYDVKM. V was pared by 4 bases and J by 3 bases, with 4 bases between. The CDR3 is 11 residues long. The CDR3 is CASSSRYEQYF. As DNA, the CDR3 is TGTGCCAGCAGTTCCCGCTACGAGCAGTACTTC.

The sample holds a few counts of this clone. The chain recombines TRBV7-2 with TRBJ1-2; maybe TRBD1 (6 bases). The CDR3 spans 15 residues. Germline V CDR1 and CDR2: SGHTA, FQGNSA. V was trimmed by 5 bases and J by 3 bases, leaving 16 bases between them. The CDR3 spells CASSPRTDLYYGYTF. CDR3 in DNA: TGTGCCAGCAGCCCCAGGACAGATCTCTACTATGGCTACACCTTC.

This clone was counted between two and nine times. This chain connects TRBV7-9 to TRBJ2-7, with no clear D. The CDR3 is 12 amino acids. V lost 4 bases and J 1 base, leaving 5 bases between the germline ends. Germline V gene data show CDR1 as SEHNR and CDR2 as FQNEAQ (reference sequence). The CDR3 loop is CASSSISYEQYF. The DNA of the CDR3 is TGTGCCAGCAGCTCCATTTCCTACGAGCAGTACTTC.

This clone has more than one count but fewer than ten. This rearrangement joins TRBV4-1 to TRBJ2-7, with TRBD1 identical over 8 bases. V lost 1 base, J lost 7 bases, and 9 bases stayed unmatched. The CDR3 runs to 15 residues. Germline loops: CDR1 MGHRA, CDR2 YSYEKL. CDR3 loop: CASSQVGTGAGEQYF. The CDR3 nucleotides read TGCGCCAGCAGCCAAGTCGGGACAGGCGCAGGGGAGCAGTACTTC.

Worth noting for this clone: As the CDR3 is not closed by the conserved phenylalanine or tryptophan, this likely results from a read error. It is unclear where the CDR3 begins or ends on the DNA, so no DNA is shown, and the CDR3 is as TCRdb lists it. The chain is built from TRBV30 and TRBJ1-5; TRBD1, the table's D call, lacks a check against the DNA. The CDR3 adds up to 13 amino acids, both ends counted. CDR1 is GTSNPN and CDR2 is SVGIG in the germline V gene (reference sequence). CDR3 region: CAWRGQGRQPKHL.

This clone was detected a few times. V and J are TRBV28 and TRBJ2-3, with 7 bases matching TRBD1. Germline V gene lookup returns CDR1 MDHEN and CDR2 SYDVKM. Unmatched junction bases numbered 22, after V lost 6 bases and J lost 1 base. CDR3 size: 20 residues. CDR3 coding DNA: TGTGCCAGCAGCGATCAACTCAACCGGGACAGCGTTGACCGCACAGATACGCAGTATTTT. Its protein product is CASSDQLNRDSVDRTDTQYF.

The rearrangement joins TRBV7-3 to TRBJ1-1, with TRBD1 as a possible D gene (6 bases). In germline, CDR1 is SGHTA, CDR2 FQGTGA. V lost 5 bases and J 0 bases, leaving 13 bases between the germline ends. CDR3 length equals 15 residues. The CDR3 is CASSLQGAMNTEAFF. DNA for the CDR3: TGTGCCAGCAGCCTACAGGGTGCCATGAACACTGAAGCTTTCTTT.

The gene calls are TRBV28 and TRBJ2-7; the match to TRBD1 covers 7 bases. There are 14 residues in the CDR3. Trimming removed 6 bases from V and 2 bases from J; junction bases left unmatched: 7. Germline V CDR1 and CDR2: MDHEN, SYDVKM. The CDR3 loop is CASRSGQFTYEQYF. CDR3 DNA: TGTGCCAGCAGATCGGGACAGTTTACCTACGAGCAGTACTTC.

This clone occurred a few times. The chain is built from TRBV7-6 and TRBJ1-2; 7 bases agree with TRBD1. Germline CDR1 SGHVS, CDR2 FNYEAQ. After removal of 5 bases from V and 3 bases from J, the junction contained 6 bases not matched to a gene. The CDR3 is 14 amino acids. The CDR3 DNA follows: TGTGCCAGCAGCCAGATAGACAGGGACTATGGCTACACCTTC. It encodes CASSQIDRDYGYTF.

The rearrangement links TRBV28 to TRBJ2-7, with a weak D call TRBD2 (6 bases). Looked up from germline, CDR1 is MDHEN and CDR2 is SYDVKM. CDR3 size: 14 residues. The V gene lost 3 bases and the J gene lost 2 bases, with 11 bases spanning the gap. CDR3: CASSLGGATYEQYF. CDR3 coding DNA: TGTGCCAGCAGTTTGGGGGGAGCTACCTACGAGCAGTACTTC.

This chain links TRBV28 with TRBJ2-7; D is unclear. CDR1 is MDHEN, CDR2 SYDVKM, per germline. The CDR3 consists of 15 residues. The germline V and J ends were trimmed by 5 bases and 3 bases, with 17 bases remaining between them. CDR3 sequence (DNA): TGTGCCAGCAGTAGTCCCGGTTTAGCTTTCTACGAGCAGTACTTC. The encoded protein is CASSSPGLAFYEQYF.

CDR3 DNA: TGTGCCAGCAGTGGTACAGGGTCTCCCTACAATGAGCAGTTCTTC. It translates to CASSGTGSPYNEQFF. V is TRBV6-5 and J is TRBJ2-1; possible D gene TRBD1, 6 bases. Trimming shortened V by 5 bases and J by 2 bases, and 13 bases separated the two germline ends. The CDR3 covers 15 residues. Germline CDR1 reads MNHEY; CDR2 reads SVGAGI.

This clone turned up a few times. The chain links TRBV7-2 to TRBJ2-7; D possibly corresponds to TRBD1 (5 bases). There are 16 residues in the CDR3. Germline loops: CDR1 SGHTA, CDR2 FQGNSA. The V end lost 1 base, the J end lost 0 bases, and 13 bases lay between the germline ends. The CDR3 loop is CASSLDGQGGSYEQYF. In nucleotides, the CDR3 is TGTGCCAGCAGCTTAGATGGGCAGGGCGGCTCCTACGAGCAGTACTTC.

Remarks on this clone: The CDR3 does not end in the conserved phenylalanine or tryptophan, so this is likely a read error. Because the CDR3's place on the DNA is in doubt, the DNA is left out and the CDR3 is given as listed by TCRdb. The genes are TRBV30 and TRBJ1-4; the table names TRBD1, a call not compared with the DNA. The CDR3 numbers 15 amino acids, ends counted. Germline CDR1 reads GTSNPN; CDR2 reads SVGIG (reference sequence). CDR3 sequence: CAWSDTGTGGEKMFL.

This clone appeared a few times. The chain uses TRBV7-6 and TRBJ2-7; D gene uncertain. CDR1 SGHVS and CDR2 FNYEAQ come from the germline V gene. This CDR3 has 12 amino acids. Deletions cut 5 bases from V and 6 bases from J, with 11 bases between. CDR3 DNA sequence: TGTGCCAGCAGCCATCTCAGTCCCGAGCAGTACTTC. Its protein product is CASSHLSPEQYF.

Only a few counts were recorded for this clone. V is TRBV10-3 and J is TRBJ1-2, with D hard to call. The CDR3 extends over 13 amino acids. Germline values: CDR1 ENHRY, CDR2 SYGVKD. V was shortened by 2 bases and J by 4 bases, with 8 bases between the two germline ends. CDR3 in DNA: TGTGCCATCAGTGAGCCAGGTGCCTATGGCTACACCTTC. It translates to CAISEPGAYGYTF.

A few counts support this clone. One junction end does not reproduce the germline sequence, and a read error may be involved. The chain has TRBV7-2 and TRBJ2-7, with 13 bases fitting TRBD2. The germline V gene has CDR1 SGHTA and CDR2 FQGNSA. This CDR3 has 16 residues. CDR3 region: CVSSRPTGLAGPEQYF. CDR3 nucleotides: TGTGTCAGCAGCAGACCCACGGGACTAGCGGGACCCGAGCAGTACTTC.

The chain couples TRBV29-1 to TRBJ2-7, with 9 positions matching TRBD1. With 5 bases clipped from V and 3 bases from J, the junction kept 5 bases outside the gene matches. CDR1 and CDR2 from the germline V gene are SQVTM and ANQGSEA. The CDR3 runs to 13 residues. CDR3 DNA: TGCAGCGTTAACACAGGGGGCGGCTACGAGCAGTACTTC. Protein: CSVNTGGGYEQYF.